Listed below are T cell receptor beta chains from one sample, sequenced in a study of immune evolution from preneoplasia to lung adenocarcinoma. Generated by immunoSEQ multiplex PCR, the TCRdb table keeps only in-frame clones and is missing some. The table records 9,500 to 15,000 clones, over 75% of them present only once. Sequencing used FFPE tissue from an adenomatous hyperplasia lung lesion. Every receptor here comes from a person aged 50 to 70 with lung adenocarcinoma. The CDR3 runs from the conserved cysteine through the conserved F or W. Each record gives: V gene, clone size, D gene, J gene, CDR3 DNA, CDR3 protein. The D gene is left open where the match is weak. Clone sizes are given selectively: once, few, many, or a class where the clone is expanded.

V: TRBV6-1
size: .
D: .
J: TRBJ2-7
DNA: TGTGCCAGCAGTGAAGAAACTGGTTCTTGGGACGAGCAGTACTTC
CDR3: CASSEETGSWDEQYF

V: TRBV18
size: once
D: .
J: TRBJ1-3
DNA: TGTGCCAGCTCTTGGAGTCCCCTAGAGAGAAACACCATATATTTT
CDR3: CASSWSPLERNTIYF

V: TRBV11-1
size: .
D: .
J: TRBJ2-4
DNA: TGTGCCAGCAGCTTAGCCGTAGAGGACATTCAGTACTTC
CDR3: CASSLAVEDIQYF

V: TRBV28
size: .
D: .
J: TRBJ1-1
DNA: TGTGCCAGCAGGGTAACAGGGTTCACTGAAGCTTTCTTT
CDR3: CASRVTGFTEAFF

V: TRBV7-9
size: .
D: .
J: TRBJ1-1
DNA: TGTGCCAGCAGCTCCAAATGGACTGAAGCTTTCTTT
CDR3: CASSSKWTEAFF

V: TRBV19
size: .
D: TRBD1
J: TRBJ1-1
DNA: TGTGCCAGTAAGTTGGCGGGACAGACCATGAACACTGAAGCTTTCTTT
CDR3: CASKLAGQTMNTEAFF

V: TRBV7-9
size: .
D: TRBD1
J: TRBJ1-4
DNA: TGTGCCAGCAGCTCTTGGACAGGGGCCGTTAATGAAAAACTGTTTTTT
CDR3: CASSSWTGAVNEKLFF

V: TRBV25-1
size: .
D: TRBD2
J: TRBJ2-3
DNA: TGTGCCAGCGCCGTGGGGGGGAGTTACACAGATACGCAGTATTTT
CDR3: CASAVGGSYTDTQYF

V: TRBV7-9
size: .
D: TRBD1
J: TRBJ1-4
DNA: TGTGCCAGCAGCGCAACAGGGGGCGCGAATGAAAAACTGTTTTTT
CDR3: CASSATGGANEKLFF

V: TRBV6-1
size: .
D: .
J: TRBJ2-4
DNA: TGTGCCAGCAGCCCGGGACAAAGCCGGTACTTC
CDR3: CASSPGQSRYF

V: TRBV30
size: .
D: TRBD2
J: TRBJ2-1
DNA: TGTGCCTGGAGTGTACCGACTAGCGGACCGTACAATGAGCAGTTCTTC
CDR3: CAWSVPTSGPYNEQFF

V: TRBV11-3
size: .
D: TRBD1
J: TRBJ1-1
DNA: TGTGCCAGCACCCAACGAACGACAGGGCATAACACTGAAGCTTTCTTT
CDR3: CASTQRTTGHNTEAFF

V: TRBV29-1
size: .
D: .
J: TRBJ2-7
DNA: TGCAGCGTTGAAGGTAGCCGCTCCTACGAGCAGTACTTC
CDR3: CSVEGSRSYEQYF

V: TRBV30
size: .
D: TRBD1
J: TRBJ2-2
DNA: TGTGCCCAAAGGGGGCATGTCGGGGAGCTGTTTTTT
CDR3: CAQRGHVGELFF

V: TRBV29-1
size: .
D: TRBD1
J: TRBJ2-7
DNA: TGCAGCGTTGAAGGGCCAGGGGGCAGTTACGAGCAGTACTTC
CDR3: CSVEGPGGSYEQYF

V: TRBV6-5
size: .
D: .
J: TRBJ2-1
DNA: TGTGCCAGCCGCCGCCGGGGCCCCCACAATGAGCAGTTCTTC
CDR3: CASRRRGPHNEQFF

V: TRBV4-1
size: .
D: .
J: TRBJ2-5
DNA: TGCGCCAGCAGCCGTGGTAGCGGTCAAGAGACCCAGTACTTC
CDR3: CASSRGSGQETQYF

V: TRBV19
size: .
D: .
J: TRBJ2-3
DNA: TGTGCCAGTACGGCTCAGGGCGGGAATACGCAGTATTTT
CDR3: CASTAQGGNTQYF

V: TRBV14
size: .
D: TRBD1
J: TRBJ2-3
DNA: TGTGCCAGCAGCCAACGGACCACAGGGGGCCTGCAGTATTTT
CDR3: CASSQRTTGGLQYF

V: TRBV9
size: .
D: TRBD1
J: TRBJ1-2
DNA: TGTGCCAGCAGCATCGGACAGGGTAATGGCTACACCTTC
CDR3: CASSIGQGNGYTF

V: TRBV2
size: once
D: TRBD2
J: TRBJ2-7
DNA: TGTGCCACCCTCGGACTAGAAGGCGAGCAGTACTTC
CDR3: CATLGLEGEQYF

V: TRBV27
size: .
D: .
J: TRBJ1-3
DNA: TGTGCCAGCAGTTTATTTTTTAGACGGTTTAACACCATATATTTT
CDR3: CASSLFFRRFNTIYF

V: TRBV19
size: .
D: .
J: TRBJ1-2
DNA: TGTGCCAGTAGCCCTGACACCGCTTACTATGGCTACACCTTC
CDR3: CASSPDTAYYGYTF

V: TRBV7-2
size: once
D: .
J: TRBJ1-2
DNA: TGTGCCAGCAGCTTAAGGCGGCAGGTAGACGGCTACACCTTC
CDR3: CASSLRRQVDGYTF

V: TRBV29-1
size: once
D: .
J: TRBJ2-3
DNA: TGCAGCGTTGGGTCTAGCGGCACAGATACGCAGTATTTT
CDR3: CSVGSSGTDTQYF

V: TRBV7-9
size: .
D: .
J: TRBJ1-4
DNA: TGTGCCAGCAGCTTAGCGGCGGGGACGGTGTGGGGAAAACTGTTTTTT
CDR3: CASSLAAGTVWGKLFF

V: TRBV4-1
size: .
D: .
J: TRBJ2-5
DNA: TGCGCCAGCAGTCAGGAGGGGGATGGGATTCAAGAGACCCAGTACTTC
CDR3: CASSQEGDGIQETQYF

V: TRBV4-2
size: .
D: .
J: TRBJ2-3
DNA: TGTGCCAGCAGCCAAGACGGCGGACTACCCACAGATACGCAGTATTTT
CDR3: CASSQDGGLPTDTQYF